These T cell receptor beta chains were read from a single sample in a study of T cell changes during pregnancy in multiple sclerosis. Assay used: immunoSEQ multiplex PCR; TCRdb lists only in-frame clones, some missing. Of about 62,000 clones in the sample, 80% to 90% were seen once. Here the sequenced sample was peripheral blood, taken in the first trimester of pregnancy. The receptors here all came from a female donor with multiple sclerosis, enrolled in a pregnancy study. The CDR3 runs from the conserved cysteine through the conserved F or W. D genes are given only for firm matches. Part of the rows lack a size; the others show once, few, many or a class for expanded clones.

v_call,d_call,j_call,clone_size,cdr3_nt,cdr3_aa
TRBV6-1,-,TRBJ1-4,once,TGTGCCAGCAGTTCCGGGGCAACTAATGAAAAACTGTTTTTT,CASSSGATNEKLFF
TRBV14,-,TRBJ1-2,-,TGTGCCAGCAGCCAAGATGGAGGTTCTCCTAACTATGGCTACACCTTC,CASSQDGGSPNYGYTF
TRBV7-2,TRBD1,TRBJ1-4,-,TGTGCCAGCAGCCTCGGACAGGGGGGCGAAAAACTGTTTTTT,CASSLGQGGEKLFF
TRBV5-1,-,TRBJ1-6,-,TGCGCCAGCAGCTTGATGTCTGAGGCCCTCATTTCACCCCTCCACTTT,CASSLMSEALISPLHF
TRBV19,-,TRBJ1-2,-,TGTGCCAGTAGTATTGGAAAGGGGTTTGGCTACACCTTC,CASSIGKGFGYTF
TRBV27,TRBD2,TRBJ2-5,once,TGTGCCAGCAGTTCCACCCTGGGACTAGCGGGAGGAGAAGAGACCCAGTACTTC,CASSSTLGLAGGEETQYF
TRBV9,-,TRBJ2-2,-,TGTGCCAGCAGCGTAGCTTCAGCTAGCGGAGGGGGCACCGGGGAGCTGTTTTTT,CASSVASASGGGTGELFF
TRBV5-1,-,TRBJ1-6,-,TGCGCCAGCAGCTTCGGACAGACAAATTCACCCCTCCACTTT,CASSFGQTNSPLHF
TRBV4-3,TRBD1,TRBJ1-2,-,TGCGCCAGCAGCCAAGATAATATATTTGCTCCGACAGGGGGCTATGGCTACACCTTC,CASSQDNIFAPTGGYGYTF
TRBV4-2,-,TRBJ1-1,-,TGTGCCAGCAGCCCCTCAAAAGCGCTGAACACTGAAGCTTTCTTT,CASSPSKALNTEAFF
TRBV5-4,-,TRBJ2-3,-,TGTGCCAGCAGTTTTCAGGGCGGCCTAGCGTCTAGCACAGATACGCAGTATTTT,CASSFQGGLASSTDTQYF
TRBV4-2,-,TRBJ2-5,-,TGTGCCAGCAGCCAAGATTTACGGGGCCAAGAGACCCAGTACTTC,CASSQDLRGQETQYF
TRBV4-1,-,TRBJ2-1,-,TGCGCCAGCAGCCATGATAGCCTTTCAAGGTTTAATGAGCAGTTCTTC,CASSHDSLSRFNEQFF
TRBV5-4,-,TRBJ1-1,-,TGTGCCAGCAGCTTTCGGAACACTGAAGCTTTCTTT,CASSFRNTEAFF
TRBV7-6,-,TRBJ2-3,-,TGTGCCAGCAGCCTGTCATCGCTTTACGGGAGATCAAGGAATACGCAGTATTTT,CASSLSSLYGRSRNTQYF
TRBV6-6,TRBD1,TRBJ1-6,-,TGTGCCAGCAAGTTGGACAGGGATTATAATTCACCCCTCCACTTT,CASKLDRDYNSPLHF
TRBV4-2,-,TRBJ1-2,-,TGTGCCAGCAGCCAAGAGCGAAGAGGGGGACCTGACTATGGCTACACCTTC,CASSQERRGGPDYGYTF
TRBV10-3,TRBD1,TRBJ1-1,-,TGTGCCATCAGTGCTAGACAGGGGGAGAACACTGAAGCTTTCTTT,CAISARQGENTEAFF
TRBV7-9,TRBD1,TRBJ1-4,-,TGTGCCAGCAGCGCCCGACAGGGGGGGAATGAAAAACTGTTTTTT,CASSARQGGNEKLFF
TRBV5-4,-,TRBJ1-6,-,TGTGCCAGCAGCTTCGCGGGACATAATTCACCCCTCCACTTT,CASSFAGHNSPLHF
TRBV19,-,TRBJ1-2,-,TGTGCCAGTAGTACCCTCGGGAATACTGGCTACACCTTC,CASSTLGNTGYTF
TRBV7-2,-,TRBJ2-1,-,TGTGCCAGCAGCCCCACTAGTAGCAATGAGCAGTTCTTC,CASSPTSSNEQFF
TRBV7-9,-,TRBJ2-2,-,TGTGCCAGCAACCACCCTGTAGTCACGGGAACCGGGGAGCTGTTTTTT,CASNHPVVTGTGELFF
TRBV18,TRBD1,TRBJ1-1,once,TGTGCCAGCTCACCACGTCCAGGGGGGAACACTGAAGCTTTCTTT,CASSPRPGGNTEAFF
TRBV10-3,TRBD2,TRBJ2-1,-,TGTGCCGCCCGACGTACCGGGACTAGCGGGAGGGTGGGTGAGCAGTTCTTC,CAARRTGTSGRVGEQFF